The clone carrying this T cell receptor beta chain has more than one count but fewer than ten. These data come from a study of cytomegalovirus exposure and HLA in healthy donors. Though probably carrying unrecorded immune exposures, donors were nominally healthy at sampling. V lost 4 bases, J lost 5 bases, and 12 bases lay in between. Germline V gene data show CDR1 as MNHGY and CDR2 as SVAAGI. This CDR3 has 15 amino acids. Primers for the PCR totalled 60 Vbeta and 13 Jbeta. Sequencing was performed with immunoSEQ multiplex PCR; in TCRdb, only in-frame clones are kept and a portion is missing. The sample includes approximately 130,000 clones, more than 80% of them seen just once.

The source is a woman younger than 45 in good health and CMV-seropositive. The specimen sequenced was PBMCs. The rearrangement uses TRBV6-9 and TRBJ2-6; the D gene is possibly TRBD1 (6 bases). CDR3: CASSSRGLRANVLTF. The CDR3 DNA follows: TGTGCCAGCAGTTCCAGGGGCCTTCGGGCCAACGTCCTGACTTTC.